A selection of T cell receptor beta chains follows, all from one sample in a study of blood T cell repertoires in COVID-19. The data were produced by immunoSEQ multiplex PCR, yet TCRdb's version contains in-frame clones alone and is incomplete. The data show nearly 95,000 clones, approximately 80% seen once. The sequencing sample was made of peripheral blood. The receptors come from a human donor in a cohort sampled during active COVID-19. Each CDR3 is given with its conserved first and last residue. Each record gives: CDR3 length, D gene, J gene, V gene, clone size, CDR3 protein, CDR3 DNA. D genes are given only for firm matches. Where a row states a size, it is once, few, many or the class of an expanded clone; other rows omit it.

length: 15
D: -
J: TRBJ1-2
V: TRBV28
size: -
CDR3: CASSPGERLSYGYTF
DNA: TGTGCCAGCAGCCCGGGGGAGCGTCTTTCCTATGGCTACACCTTC

length: 13
D: -
J: TRBJ1-4
V: TRBV5-1
size: -
CDR3: CASSFQGGEKLFF
DNA: TGCGCCAGCAGCTTCCAGGGCGGTGAAAAACTGTTTTTT

length: 15
D: TRBD1
J: TRBJ1-2
V: TRBV5-1
size: -
CDR3: CASSYSGGSNYGYTF
DNA: TGCGCCAGCAGCTACTCAGGGGGCTCTAACTATGGCTACACCTTC

length: 12
D: TRBD2
J: TRBJ2-1
V: TRBV2
size: -
CDR3: CASRREGNEQFF
DNA: TGTGCCAGCAGACGGGAGGGCAATGAGCAGTTCTTC

length: 13
D: TRBD1
J: TRBJ1-2
V: TRBV19
size: -
CDR3: CASSPRDRNGYIF
DNA: TGTGCCAGTAGTCCCCGGGACAGGAATGGCTACATCTTC

length: 14
D: TRBD2
J: TRBJ2-7
V: TRBV5-1
size: -
CDR3: CASSFRGGLQEGYF
DNA: TGCGCCAGCAGCTTCCGGGGGGGCCTCCAAGAGGGGTACTTC

length: 19
D: -
J: TRBJ2-1
V: TRBV28
size: -
CDR3: CASSTSRDRRGGSYNEQFF
DNA: TGTGCCAGCAGCACGTCCCGGGACAGAAGAGGGGGGTCCTACAATGAGCAGTTCTTC

length: 14
D: -
J: TRBJ1-1
V: TRBV15
size: -
CDR3: CATSRDRGNTEAFF
DNA: TGTGCCACCAGCAGAGATCGAGGGAACACTGAAGCTTTCTTT

length: 16
D: TRBD1
J: TRBJ2-2
V: TRBV5-1
size: once
CDR3: CASSGTGQVNTGELFF
DNA: TGCGCCAGCAGCGGGACGGGACAGGTCAACACCGGGGAGCTGTTTTTT

length: 15
D: -
J: TRBJ1-1
V: TRBV28
size: -
CDR3: CASSSGANLNTEAFF
DNA: TGTGCCAGCAGTTCAGGGGCGAATCTGAACACTGAAGCTTTCTTT

length: 17
D: TRBD2
J: TRBJ2-7
V: TRBV3-1/TRBV3-2
size: -
CDR3: CASSQISIAGAPHEQYF
DNA: TGTGCCAGCAGCCAAATATCGATAGCGGGAGCTCCCCACGAGCAGTACTTC

length: 15
D: -
J: TRBJ2-3
V: TRBV5-1
size: -
CDR3: CASSLQVGPTDTQYF
DNA: TGCGCCAGCAGCTTGCAGGTCGGTCCCACAGATACGCAGTATTTT

length: 16
D: TRBD1
J: TRBJ1-2
V: TRBV4-2
size: -
CDR3: CASSQDRGTGVQGYTF
DNA: TGTGCCAGCAGCCAAGATCGGGGGACAGGGGTTCAAGGCTACACCTTC

length: 14
D: TRBD1
J: TRBJ2-2
V: TRBV6-2/TRBV6-3
size: -
CDR3: CASSYRGQGGELFF
DNA: TGTGCCAGCAGTTACCGAGGACAGGGAGGGGAGCTGTTTTTT

length: 14
D: TRBD1
J: TRBJ2-5
V: TRBV3-1/TRBV3-2
size: -
CDR3: CASRLQGAQETQYF
DNA: TGTGCCAGCAGGCTACAGGGGGCCCAAGAGACCCAGTACTTC

length: 11
D: TRBD1
J: TRBJ2-3
V: TRBV29-1
size: -
CDR3: CSAGQTDTQYF
DNA: TGCAGCGCGGGACAGACAGATACGCAGTATTTT

length: 12
D: TRBD1
J: TRBJ1-2
V: TRBV7-9
size: -
CDR3: CASSWGTDGYTF
DNA: TGTGCCAGCAGCTGGGGGACAGATGGCTACACCTTC

length: 13
D: -
J: TRBJ2-2
V: TRBV15
size: few
CDR3: CATSSPHSGELFF
DNA: TGTGCCACCAGCAGCCCGCACTCCGGGGAGCTGTTTTTT

length: 14
D: TRBD1
J: TRBJ1-6
V: TRBV6-5
size: -
CDR3: CASRPGTGASPLHF
DNA: TGTGCCAGCAGACCTGGGACAGGTGCTTCACCCCTCCACTTT

length: 13
D: -
J: TRBJ1-1
V: TRBV28
size: once
CDR3: CASSLSGGKGAFF
DNA: TGTGCCAGCAGTCTAAGTGGGGGGAAGGGGGCTTTCTTT

length: 12
D: -
J: TRBJ1-1
V: TRBV6-6
size: -
CDR3: CASRKGETEAFF
DNA: TGTGCCAGCAGGAAGGGGGAAACTGAAGCTTTCTTT

length: 12
D: -
J: TRBJ1-2
V: TRBV6-5
size: -
CDR3: CASTTGSFGYTF
DNA: TGTGCCAGCACCACAGGGTCTTTTGGCTACACCTTC

length: 16
D: -
J: TRBJ1-5
V: TRBV6-2/TRBV6-3
size: -
CDR3: CASSYGDGLGGQPQHF
DNA: TGTGCCAGCAGTTACGGGGACGGGCTGGGGGGTCAGCCCCAGCATTTT

length: 15
D: TRBD1
J: TRBJ2-7
V: TRBV28
size: few
CDR3: CASSSVHRGQREQYF
DNA: TGTGCCAGCAGTTCCGTCCACAGGGGGCAAAGGGAGCAGTACTTC

length: 16
D: TRBD1
J: TRBJ2-2
V: TRBV28
size: -
CDR3: CASSFGGQGGTGELFF
DNA: TGTGCCAGCAGTTTTGGGGGACAGGGAGGCACCGGGGAGCTGTTTTTT

length: 16
D: TRBD1
J: TRBJ2-3
V: TRBV27
size: -
CDR3: CASRLRDRGPTDTQYF
DNA: TGTGCCAGCAGATTGAGGGACAGGGGGCCCACAGATACGCAGTATTTT

length: 15
D: -
J: TRBJ1-2
V: TRBV4-1
size: -
CDR3: CASSQRQVSKDGYTF
DNA: TGCGCCAGCAGCCAACGACAGGTGTCGAAAGATGGCTACACCTTC

length: 13
D: -
J: TRBJ1-6
V: TRBV7-9
size: -
CDR3: CASSPSENSPLHF
DNA: TGTGCCAGCAGCCCTAGCGAGAATTCACCCCTCCACTTT

length: 13
D: -
J: TRBJ2-4
V: TRBV5-4
size: -
CDR3: CAAGRGRENIQYF
DNA: TGTGCCGCCGGTCGGGGAAGGGAAAACATTCAGTACTTC

length: 16
D: -
J: TRBJ2-3
V: TRBV7-9
size: -
CDR3: CAGSDPRRGPTDTQYF
DNA: TGTGCCGGCAGCGACCCCCGGAGGGGCCCCACAGATACGCAGTATTTT

length: 14
D: TRBD1
J: TRBJ1-2
V: TRBV19
size: -
CDR3: CASSRQGATYGYTF
DNA: TGTGCCAGTAGTAGACAGGGGGCGACCTATGGCTACACCTTC

length: 18
D: -
J: TRBJ2-1
V: TRBV18
size: -
CDR3: CASSPGLKGVSSYNEQFF
DNA: TGTGCCAGCTCACCAGGTCTCAAAGGGGTAAGCTCCTACAATGAGCAGTTCTTC

length: 13
D: -
J: TRBJ2-7
V: TRBV5-1
size: many
CDR3: CASSLTGGGEQYF
DNA: TGCGCCAGCAGCTTGACAGGGGGGGGCGAGCAGTACTTC

length: 13
D: -
J: TRBJ2-7
V: TRBV2
size: -
CDR3: CASRRRSKDEQYF
DNA: TGTGCCAGCAGACGTAGGAGTAAGGACGAGCAGTACTTC

length: 15
D: TRBD1
J: TRBJ1-4
V: TRBV18
size: -
CDR3: CASSSGQGPSEKLFF
DNA: TGTGCCAGCTCATCCGGACAGGGGCCATCGGAAAAACTGTTTTTT

length: 11
D: -
J: TRBJ2-1
V: TRBV4-2
size: once
CDR3: CASSQVNEQFF
DNA: TGTGCCAGCAGCCAAGTAAATGAGCAGTTCTTC

length: 15
D: TRBD2
J: TRBJ2-5
V: TRBV7-3
size: -
CDR3: CASSLAGLPKETQYF
DNA: TGTGCCAGCAGCTTAGCGGGACTACCTAAAGAGACCCAGTACTTC

length: 13
D: -
J: TRBJ1-5
V: TRBV6-5
size: many
CDR3: CASSPASNQPQHF
DNA: TGTGCCAGCAGTCCTGCGAGCAATCAGCCCCAGCATTTT

length: 14
D: -
J: TRBJ2-5
V: TRBV3-1/TRBV3-2
size: -
CDR3: CASSQAGVRETQYF
DNA: TGTGCCAGCAGCCAAGCAGGGGTTCGAGAGACCCAGTACTTC

length: 14
D: -
J: TRBJ2-7
V: TRBV19
size: -
CDR3: CASSRLDKSYEQYF
DNA: TGTGCCAGTAGTCGACTGGACAAATCCTACGAGCAGTACTTC

length: 12
D: -
J: TRBJ2-7
V: TRBV19
size: -
CDR3: CASSIRGNEQYF
DNA: TGTGCCAGTAGTATACGAGGTAACGAGCAGTACTTC

length: 14
D: TRBD1
J: TRBJ1-2
V: TRBV6-5
size: -
CDR3: CASSLTGVVYGYTF
DNA: TGTGCCAGCAGTTTAACAGGGGTTGTCTATGGCTACACCTTC

length: 15
D: -
J: TRBJ1-1
V: TRBV6-5
size: -
CDR3: CASSYGGGANTEAFF
DNA: TGTGCCAGCAGTTACGGGGGGGGCGCGAACACTGAAGCTTTCTTT

length: 14
D: -
J: TRBJ2-7
V: TRBV24-1
size: once
CDR3: CATSDARQEYEQYF
DNA: TGTGCCACCAGTGATGCGAGACAGGAGTACGAGCAGTACTTC

length: 13
D: -
J: TRBJ2-2
V: TRBV7-6
size: few
CDR3: CASSRSEPGELFF
DNA: TGTGCCAGTTCTCGTTCGGAGCCCGGGGAGCTGTTTTTT

length: 14
D: TRBD2
J: TRBJ2-5
V: TRBV7-2
size: -
CDR3: CAPARSGGGETQYF
DNA: TGTGCCCCTGCCCGTTCGGGGGGAGGGGAGACCCAGTACTTC

length: 16
D: TRBD2
J: TRBJ2-5
V: TRBV15
size: -
CDR3: CATSRDPSGALRTQYF
DNA: TGTGCCACCAGCAGAGATCCTAGCGGGGCCCTCCGGACCCAGTACTTC

length: 15
D: -
J: TRBJ2-7
V: TRBV5-1
size: -
CDR3: CASSSGAGTLYEQYF
DNA: TGCGCCAGCAGTAGCGGAGCCGGGACTTTATACGAGCAGTACTTC

length: 14
D: -
J: TRBJ2-2
V: TRBV19
size: once
CDR3: CASSIDDGAGELFF
DNA: TGTGCCAGTAGTATAGATGACGGGGCCGGGGAGCTGTTTTTT

length: 15
D: -
J: TRBJ2-1
V: TRBV7-3
size: -
CDR3: CASSLASSSYNEQFF
DNA: TGTGCCAGCAGCTTAGCTAGCAGCTCCTACAATGAGCAGTTCTTC

length: 18
D: TRBD1
J: TRBJ2-2
V: TRBV18
size: -
CDR3: CASSPGTGGSPRTGELFF
DNA: TGTGCCAGCTCACCAGGGACAGGGGGCTCCCCACGGACCGGGGAGCTGTTTTTT

length: 13
D: -
J: TRBJ1-1
V: TRBV18
size: -
CDR3: CASSPGGNTEAFF
DNA: TGTGCCAGCTCACCAGGAGGGAACACTGAAGCTTTCTTT

length: 12
D: TRBD1
J: TRBJ2-1
V: TRBV27
size: -
CDR3: CASSYNRGEQFF
DNA: TGTGCCAGCAGTTACAACAGGGGTGAGCAGTTCTTC

length: 13
D: TRBD1
J: TRBJ1-2
V: TRBV28
size: once
CDR3: CASSQQGKNGYTF
DNA: TGTGCCAGCAGTCAACAGGGGAAGAACGGCTACACCTTC

length: 16
D: TRBD1
J: TRBJ1-5
V: TRBV28
size: many
CDR3: CASSEQGYEPDQPQHF
DNA: TGTGCCAGCAGCGAACAGGGGTATGAGCCGGATCAGCCCCAGCATTTT

length: 16
D: TRBD2
J: TRBJ2-7
V: TRBV28
size: -
CDR3: CASSAGTSGRFYEQYF
DNA: TGTGCCAGCAGTGCAGGGACTAGCGGGAGGTTCTACGAGCAGTACTTC

length: 14
D: -
J: TRBJ2-7
V: TRBV2
size: -
CDR3: CASRERVGSYEQYF
DNA: TGTGCCAGCAGGGAGAGGGTTGGGTCCTACGAGCAGTACTTC